These 18 T cell receptor beta chains were all obtained from the same sample, sequenced in a study of OX40 agonist ivuxolimab in advanced cancers. The assay was immunoSEQ multiplex PCR, and TCRdb's table has in-frame clones only and misses some. Seen here are around 20,000 clones, approximately 74% observed once, and the top ten hold around 26%. The material sequenced was CD4+ or CD8+ T cells sorted from blood, taken in a trial of the OX40 agonist ivuxolimab. The receptors originated from an adult with an advanced solid tumor such as melanoma, head and neck, liver or kidney cancer.

The gene calls are TRBV7-9 and TRBJ2-1, with 9 bases matching TRBD2. Germline V gene lookup returns CDR1 SEHNR and CDR2 FQNEAQ (reference sequence). V shed 2 bases, J shed 3 bases, and the junction held 2 bases outside the gene matches. The CDR3 runs 15 residues. The CDR3 DNA follows: TGTGCCAGCAGCTTATTAGCGGGAGACTACAATGAGCAGTTCTTC. This codes for CASSLLAGDYNEQFF.

This chain uses TRBV30 with TRBJ2-1; TRBD2 agrees at 15 bases. V gave up 0 bases and J gave up 8 bases; unmatched junction bases: 2. The germline gives CDR1 GTSNPN, CDR2 SVGIG (reference sequence). This CDR3 contains 15 residues. CDR3 sequence (DNA): TGTGCCTGGAGTGTTGGACTAGCGGGAGGGTATGAGCAGTTCTTC. Encoded protein: CAWSVGLAGGYEQFF.

The genes are TRBV4-3 and TRBJ1-3; 10 bases match TRBD1. CDR3 size: 15 residues. Germline trimming cut 4 bases from V and 4 bases from J; bases unmatched to any gene: 4. Germline V gene data show CDR1 as LGHNA and CDR2 as YSLEER. CDR3 region: CASSRDRGEGNTIYF. CDR3 bases: TGCGCCAGCAGCCGGGACAGGGGAGAGGGAAACACCATATATTTT.

This chain joins TRBV5-8 and TRBJ2-7, with unresolved D. The CDR3 is 10 residues long. The V gene lost 2 bases and the J gene lost 5 bases, with 2 bases spanning the gap. Germline V gene data show CDR1 as SGHTS and CDR2 as YDEGEE. DNA of the CDR3: TGTGCCAGCAGCTTCAACGAGCAGTACTTC. Protein: CASSFNEQYF.

The genes are TRBV2 and TRBJ1-1; D is ambiguous. The CDR3 is made up of 13 amino acids. The V gene's germline CDR1 is SNHLY and CDR2 FYNNEI. Trimming took off 8 bases at V and 0 bases at J, with 10 bases between the two ends. In DNA, the CDR3 is TGTGCCAGCGGACGGAACATGAACACTGAAGCTTTCTTT. Its protein product is CASGRNMNTEAFF.

The V gene is TRBV7-6, the J gene TRBJ2-1; 7 positions match TRBD1. Germline-derived CDR1 and CDR2 are SGHVS and FNYEAQ. The ends lost 4 bases at V and 6 bases at J; junction bases unmatched: 6. The CDR3 has 14 amino acids. CDR3 sequence (DNA): TGTGCCAGCAGCTCGACAGGGCCATCCAATGAGCAGTTCTTC. It encodes CASSSTGPSNEQFF.

The chain uses TRBV29-1 and TRBJ1-1; tentative D call: TRBD1 (5 bases). CDR1 is SQVTM and CDR2 is ANQGSEA in the germline V gene. The V gene lost 0 bases and the J gene lost 0 bases, with 8 bases spanning the gap. The CDR3 loop spans 14 amino acids. The CDR3 is CSVEDTGVNTEAFF. CDR3 nucleotide sequence: TGCAGCGTTGAAGATACAGGAGTGAACACTGAAGCTTTCTTT.

The J gene is TRBJ1-5, the V gene TRBV6-1; no reliable D call. Per germline, CDR1 MNHNS and CDR2 SASEGT. V dropped 2 bases and J dropped 3 bases, with 11 bases sitting between them. The CDR3 sequence is 15 residues long. The CDR3 reads CASSEWLGINQPQHF. DNA of the CDR3: TGTGCCAGCAGTGAATGGCTGGGAATCAATCAGCCCCAGCATTTT.

The V call is TRBV6-6, the J call TRBJ2-7; no firm D call. CDR1 is MNHNY and CDR2 is SVGAGI in the germline V gene (reference sequence). The CDR3 loop spans 15 amino acids. V lost 2 bases and J lost 0, with 11 bases in between. CDR3 DNA: TGTGCCAGCAGTTACCTCGTCCAGGCCTCCTACGAGCAGTACTTC. Protein sequence: CASSYLVQASYEQYF.

The rearrangement links TRBV2 to TRBJ2-1; 11 bases line up with TRBD2. CDR1 and CDR2 from the germline V gene are SNHLY and FYNNEI. The CDR3 is 16 amino acids. With 5 bases clipped from V and 3 bases from J, the junction kept 6 bases outside the gene matches. CDR3 residues: CASSQGLAGNYNEQFF. In DNA, the CDR3 is TGTGCCAGCAGTCAAGGACTAGCGGGCAACTACAATGAGCAGTTCTTC.

By sample fraction, this clone is medium-sized. The V and J genes are TRBV29-1 and TRBJ1-4; a possible D gene is TRBD1 (5 bases). The CDR3 has 13 residues. The V end lost 5 bases, the J end lost 5 bases, and 12 bases lay between the germline ends. CDR1 is SQVTM and CDR2 is ANQGSEA in the germline V gene. In DNA form, the CDR3 reads TGCAGCGTTCGGGACGATGGAAATGAAAAACTGTTTTTT. Translation: CSVRDDGNEKLFF.

This clone was detected only a few times. The V call is TRBV9, the J call TRBJ1-2; D might be TRBD1 (5 bases). Trimming cost V 1 base and J 4 bases, with 14 bases left between them. Per germline, CDR1 SGDLS and CDR2 YYNGEE. This CDR3 is built from 15 residues. The CDR3, as DNA: TGTGCCAGCAGCGTATCCACGGGGGGAGCCTATGGCTACACCTTC. Translated: CASSVSTGGAYGYTF.

The V call is TRBV27, the J call TRBJ2-7; no definite D call. Per the germline V gene, CDR1 is MNHEY and CDR2 is SMNVEV (reference sequence). Between the trimmed V and J ends, which lost 6 bases and 2 bases, there was a span of 11 bases. CDR3 length equals 13 residues. DNA for the CDR3: TGTGCCAGCAGCCCCGGTTTCGCCTACGAGCAGTACTTC. Amino acid sequence: CASSPGFAYEQYF.

This chain uses TRBV2 with TRBJ2-1; no definite D call. Trimming removed 3 bases at V and 8 bases at J, with 14 bases between. CDR1 and CDR2 (germline): SNHLY, FYNNEI. CDR3 length: 14 residues. The chain's CDR3 is CASSDSRSEDEQFF. DNA for the CDR3: TGTGCCAGCAGTGATAGCCGCAGCGAAGATGAGCAGTTCTTC. The full variable domain, completed using reference TRBV2 and TRBJ2-1, is EPEVTQTPSHQVTQMGQEVILRCVPISNHLYFYWYRQILGQKVEFLVSFYNNEISEKSEIFDDQFSVERPDGSNFTLKIRSTKLEDSAMYFCASSDSRSEDEQFFGPGTRLTVL.

This clone was recorded once. This chain uses TRBV28 with TRBJ2-5; 10 bases map to TRBD2. The ends lost 2 bases at V and 5 bases at J; junction bases unmatched: 5. CDR3 length: 15 amino acids. Germline V gene sequence: CDR1 MDHEN, CDR2 SYDVKM. The CDR3 sequence: CASSLISGGAETQYF. The DNA for the CDR3 is TGTGCCAGCAGTTTAATAAGCGGGGGGGCCGAGACCCAGTACTTC.

This chain links TRBV4-1 with TRBJ2-1; 9 bases fit TRBD2. The CDR3 has 16 amino acids. V lost 4 bases and J lost 2; bases outside the gene matches: 6. Per germline, CDR1 MGHRA and CDR2 YSYEKL. CDR3 DNA: TGCGCCAGCAGCCTAGCGGGAGCACCTCCCTACAATGAGCAGTTCTTC. Translating it yields CASSLAGAPPYNEQFF.

The chain links TRBV27 to TRBJ2-3; 10 bases are a match to TRBD2. This CDR3 spans 18 amino acids. The germline CDR1 and CDR2 sequences are MNHEY and SMNVEV (reference sequence). The ends lost 5 bases at V and 0 bases at J; junction bases unmatched: 11. CDR3 sequence reads: CASSEAPGTSVSTDTQYF. The CDR3 coding sequence is TGTGCCAGCAGTGAAGCTCCCGGGACTAGCGTCAGCACAGATACGCAGTATTTT.

The V call is TRBV6-1, the J call TRBJ2-7; a weak D match, TRBD2 (6 bases). The germline V and J ends were trimmed by 1 base and 2 bases, with 18 bases remaining between them. The CDR3 is made up of 17 amino acids. Per the germline V gene, CDR1 is MNHNS and CDR2 is SASEGT. The CDR3 DNA follows: TGTGCCAGCAGTGAAGTTGGGGGGAGAATACCCCCCTACGAGCAGTACTTC. Translated, it gives CASSEVGGRIPPYEQYF.